One sample yielded the 25 T cell receptor beta chains listed below, sequenced in a study of CD8 T cells in ankylosing spondylitis. In TCRdb, the 5' RACE reads were re-called with MiXCR into one record per CDR3 protein. The repertoire holds fewer than 400,000 distinct CDR3 sequences, with about 14% as singletons. Material for sequencing was blood, either unsorted or a sorted T cell fraction (not recorded which). The receptors originated from a male donor with ankylosing spondylitis or in good health (not recorded which).

This chain uses TRBV5-1 with TRBJ2-2, with D tentatively TRBD1 (6 bases). The CDR3 extends over 16 amino acids. Deletions cut 2 bases from V and 1 base from J, with 12 bases between. Germline CDR1 reads SGHRS; CDR2 reads YFSETQ. CDR3: CASSFNQGRNTGELFF. DNA for the CDR3: TGCGCCAGCAGCTTCAACCAGGGGCGGAACACCGGGGAGCTGTTTTTT.

The chain joins TRBV11-2 to TRBJ2-7; perhaps TRBD1 as D (6 bases). This CDR3 is built from 14 residues. V was clipped by 1 base and J by 7 bases, with 14 bases between them. CDR1 is SGHAT, CDR2 FQNNGV, per germline. In nucleotides, the CDR3 is TGTGCCAGCAGCTTAGCCACAGGGTTCAGGGAGCAGTACTTC. Its translation: CASSLATGFREQYF.

This clonotype was picked up many times. The chain employs TRBV10-2 and TRBJ1-6, with D hard to call. Trimming left V 6 bases short and J 6 bases short, with 12 bases between. In germline, CDR1 is WSHSY, CDR2 SAAADI. This CDR3 is 14 amino acids long. CDR3 protein: CASSTGGFNSPLHF. The CDR3 DNA is TGCGCCAGCAGCACTGGAGGCTTTAATTCACCCCTCCACTTT.

The gene calls are TRBV4-1 and TRBJ2-1; 10 bases agree with TRBD1. CDR1 is MGHRA, CDR2 YSYEKL, per germline. This CDR3 is built from 16 residues. V lost 1 base, J lost 1 base, and 1 base stayed unmatched. CDR3 DNA sequence: TGCGCCAGCAGCCAAGGGACAGGGGGGTCCTACAATGAGCAGTTCTTC. Translated: CASSQGTGGSYNEQFF.

This chain connects TRBV2 to TRBJ1-5; D not certain. V lost 7 bases, J lost 3 bases, and 16 bases lay in between. The CDR3 is made up of 15 amino acids. CDR1 and CDR2 (germline): SNHLY, FYNNEI. The CDR3 region has the DNA TGTGCCAGCACCGAGGGCCCAACCCACAATCAGCCCCAGCATTTT. It codes for CASTEGPTHNQPQHF.

This clonotype was counted a few times. This sequence joins TRBV2 and TRBJ2-1; TRBD2 matches at 9 bases. CDR3 length: 15 amino acids. The germline V gene has CDR1 SNHLY and CDR2 FYNNEI. The V segment lost 4 bases and the J segment 9 bases; nucleotides outside the gene matches: 10. CDR3 region: CASSGRLADPPEQFF. The CDR3 DNA sequence: TGTGCCAGCAGTGGCAGACTAGCGGACCCCCCTGAGCAGTTCTTC.

V and J are TRBV5-1 and TRBJ2-6; 11 nucleotides agree with TRBD1. V trimming: 3 bases; J trimming: 3 bases; junction bases outside the gene matches: 5. The CDR3 sequence is 17 residues long. Germline V CDR1 and CDR2: SGHRS, YFSETQ. In DNA form, the CDR3 reads TGCGCCAGCAGCTCCGGACAGGGGGCCGGTGGGGCCAACGTCCTGACTTTC. Protein: CASSSGQGAGGANVLTF.

This clonotype was picked up a small number of times. The chain employs TRBV5-1 and TRBJ1-1; D is undetermined. V was shortened by 4 bases and J by 3 bases, with 16 bases between the two germline ends. The CDR3 runs to 15 residues. Per germline, CDR1 SGHRS and CDR2 YFSETQ. Here the CDR3 DNA reads TGCGCCAGCAGCGCTGTCGCCCCAGAAGACACTGAAGCTTTCTTT. Its protein product is CASSAVAPEDTEAFF.

Only a few counts were recorded for this clonotype. The chain couples TRBV28 to TRBJ2-3; 13 bases match TRBD2. The trim removed 11 bases at V and 1 base at J, leaving 12 bases unmatched. CDR3 size: 17 residues. Germline V CDR1 and CDR2: MDHEN, SYDVKM. CDR3 protein: CASTELAGGGGTDTQYF. Written as DNA, the CDR3 is TGTGCCTCTACGGAACTAGCGGGAGGGGGGGGCACAGATACGCAGTATTTT. Full variable domain (missing parts from reference TRBV28 and TRBJ2-3): DVKVTQSSRYLVKRTGEKVFLECVQDMDHENMFWYRQDPGLGLRLIYFSYDVKMKEKGDIPEGYSVSREKKERFSLILESASTNQTSMYLCASTELAGGGGTDTQYFGPGTRLTVL.

Concerning this clonotype: Given a much more abundant clone one base away, this may be a read error. It is likely a read error, because the conserved phenylalanine at the end of the CDR3 is missing. This chain joins TRBV12-3 or TRBV12-4 and TRBJ1-5; 11 bases match TRBD1. V gave up 6 bases and J gave up 0 bases; unmatched junction bases: 7. This CDR3 region has 17 residues. The CDR3 nucleotides are TGTGCCAGCAGACCGGGACAGGGGGACCTTAGCAATCAGCCCCAGCATCTT. Translation: CASRPGQGDLSNQPQHL.

The chain joins TRBV11-2 to TRBJ2-7, with TRBD1 as a possible D gene (6 bases). Per the germline V gene, CDR1 is SGHAT and CDR2 is FQNNGV. V dropped 4 bases and J dropped 0 bases, with 13 bases sitting between them. The CDR3 loop spans 15 amino acids. This CDR3 is CASSSLQGRSYEQYF. The CDR3 nucleotides are TGTGCCAGCAGCTCCCTTCAGGGGCGCTCCTACGAGCAGTACTTC.

This rearrangement joins TRBV12-3 or TRBV12-4 to TRBJ2-3; D perhaps matches TRBD1 (6 bases). Trimming took 3 bases from V and 2 from J, leaving 15 bases between them. The CDR3 has 16 amino acids. The CDR3 here is CASSLPRTDPTDTQYF. The CDR3 bases are TGTGCCAGCAGTTTGCCCCGGACAGATCCCACAGATACGCAGTATTTT.

This clonotype was observed a handful of times. This rearrangement joins TRBV5-1 to TRBJ1-4; D gene ambiguous. The ends were cut back, 0 bases at V and 8 bases at J, with 11 bases in the middle. CDR1 and CDR2 from the germline V gene are SGHRS and YFSETQ. The CDR3 sequence is 14 residues long. CDR3 residues: CASSLAGSGEKLFF. In DNA, the CDR3 is TGCGCCAGCAGCTTGGCGGGGTCGGGCGAAAAACTGTTTTTT.

In its sample, this clonotype was seen a few times. The chain carries TRBV5-1 and TRBJ2-3; TRBD1 aligns across 7 bases. The germline CDR1 and CDR2 sequences are SGHRS and YFSETQ. This CDR3 contains 14 residues. With V trimmed by 0 bases and J by 5 bases, 3 bases remained unmatched. The CDR3 DNA is TGCGCCAGCAGCTTGGAACAGGGGAGAGATACGCAGTATTTT. Protein product: CASSLEQGRDTQYF.

J is TRBJ2-7 and V is TRBV14; perhaps D is TRBD1 or TRBD2 (5 bases each). This CDR3 spans 12 amino acids. Germline lookup yields CDR1 SGHDN and CDR2 FVKESK. V was clipped by 0 bases and J by 8 bases, with 8 bases between them. CDR3: CASSQDWGQQYF. CDR3 DNA sequence: TGTGCCAGCAGCCAAGATTGGGGACAGCAGTACTTC.

The V and J genes are TRBV7-8 and TRBJ2-1, with D perhaps TRBD2 (5 bases). CDR1 and CDR2 from the germline V gene are SGHVS and FQNEAQ. V shed 1 base and J shed 0 bases, with 10 bases lying between them. The CDR3 runs 16 residues. CDR3 in amino acids: CASSLVPGSSYNEQFF. The CDR3 DNA is TGTGCCAGCAGCTTAGTTCCGGGGAGCTCCTACAATGAGCAGTTCTTC.

This clonotype was counted between two and nine times. This sequence joins TRBV21-1 and TRBJ2-7; the table's D call, TRBD2, has no DNA check behind it. TRBV21-1 is recorded as a pseudogene. The length of the CDR3 is 14 residues. CDR3 DNA sequence: TGTGCCAGTCCACCCCTAGCGGGAGAGGGCGAGCAGTACTTC. Residues: CASPPLAGEGEQYF.

This clonotype has a handful of counts. The chain links TRBV20-1 to TRBJ1-4, with D hard to call. The germline V gene has CDR1 DFQATT and CDR2 SNEGSKA (reference sequence). V was trimmed by 0 bases and J by 5 bases, leaving 10 bases between them. This CDR3 is built from 14 residues. In nucleotides, the CDR3 is TGCAGTGCTAGAGATTCGGTGGCCAATGAAAAACTGTTTTTT. Translating gives CSARDSVANEKLFF.

The chain is built from TRBV20-1 and TRBJ1-2; perhaps TRBD1 as D (5 bases). The germline V gene has CDR1 DFQATT and CDR2 SNEGSKA (reference sequence). V gave up 3 bases and J gave up 7 bases, with 12 bases separating them. CDR3 length: 12 amino acids. DNA of the CDR3: TGCAGTGCTAGCTTTCGCAGGGCTGGCTACACCTTC. Residues: CSASFRRAGYTF.

This clonotype was picked up a small number of times. The rearrangement links TRBV10-3 to TRBJ2-3; no clear D. The CDR3 sequence is 13 residues long. The germline V gene has CDR1 ENHRY and CDR2 SYGVKD. Trimming took 6 bases from V and 2 from J, leaving 9 bases between them. In DNA form, the CDR3 reads TGTGCCATCAGCGAGCCCTCCACAGATACGCAGTATTTT. Protein product: CAISEPSTDTQYF.

This clonotype was recorded a few times. J is TRBJ2-7 and V is TRBV20-1, with 9 bases lining up with TRBD1. Germline-derived CDR1 and CDR2 are DFQATT and SNEGSKA (reference sequence). The trim removed 2 bases at V and 0 bases at J, leaving 8 bases unmatched. This CDR3 contains 16 residues. CDR3 nucleotides: TGCAGTGCTAGATTACCCGGGACAGGGTACTCCTACGAGCAGTACTTC. Residues: CSARLPGTGYSYEQYF.

This clonotype was seen more than once but under ten times. V is TRBV9 and J is TRBJ2-3; D is unclear. Trimming took off 3 bases at V and 2 bases at J, with 16 bases between the two ends. The CDR3 is 16 amino acids. Germline-derived CDR1 and CDR2 are SGDLS and YYNGEE. The chain's CDR3 is CASSEAPPRPTDTQYF. The CDR3 region has the DNA TGTGCCAGCAGCGAGGCTCCTCCCCGCCCCACAGATACGCAGTATTTT.

This clonotype was found many times. V gene TRBV6-1 combines with J gene TRBJ2-2, with TRBD1 matching over 8 bases. Germline CDR1 MNHNS, CDR2 SASEGT. After removal of 5 bases from V and 1 base from J, the junction contained 3 bases not matched to a gene. The CDR3 sequence is 15 residues long. CDR3 in amino acids: CASSRDRWNTGELFF. CDR3 sequence (DNA): TGTGCCAGCAGTAGGGACAGGTGGAACACCGGGGAGCTGTTTTTT.

This clonotype was counted a few times. The J gene is TRBJ2-1, the V gene TRBV10-3, with D perhaps TRBD2 (5 bases). The V gene's germline CDR1 is ENHRY and CDR2 SYGVKD. The V end lost 7 bases, the J end lost 0 bases, and 10 bases lay between the germline ends. CDR3 length: 14 residues. The chain's CDR3 is CAIMPGSSYNEQFF. CDR3 bases: TGTGCCATCATGCCGGGGAGCTCCTACAATGAGCAGTTCTTC.

The DNA of the CDR3 is TGTGCCAGCAGGGGGGACAGGGGAGCTTTCTTT. The encoded protein is CASRGDRGAFF. The chain recombines TRBV6-5 with TRBJ1-1; 10 nucleotides match TRBD1. The CDR3 has 11 residues. With V trimmed by 6 bases and J by 10 bases, 2 bases remained unmatched. The germline V gene has CDR1 MNHEY and CDR2 SVGAGI.